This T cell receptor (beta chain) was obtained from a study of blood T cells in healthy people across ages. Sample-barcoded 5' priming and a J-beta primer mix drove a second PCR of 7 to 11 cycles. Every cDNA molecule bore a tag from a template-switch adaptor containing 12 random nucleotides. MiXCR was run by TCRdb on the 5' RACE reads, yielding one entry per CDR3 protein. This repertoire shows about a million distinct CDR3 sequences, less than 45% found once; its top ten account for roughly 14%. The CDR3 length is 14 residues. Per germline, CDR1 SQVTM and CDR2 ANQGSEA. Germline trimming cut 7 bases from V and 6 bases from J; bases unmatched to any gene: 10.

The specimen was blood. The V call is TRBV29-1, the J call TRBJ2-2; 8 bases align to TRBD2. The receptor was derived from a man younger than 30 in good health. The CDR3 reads CSAGGGPDAGELFF. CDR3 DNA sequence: TGCAGCGCCGGGGGGGGGCCGGATGCCGGGGAGCTGTTTTTT.